This T cell receptor (beta chain) appears in the sequencing data of a study of CD8 T cells in ankylosing spondylitis. TCRdb independently ran MiXCR on the 5' RACE reads; one entry per CDR3 protein. Of some 70,000 distinct CDR3 sequences detected, under 5.5% appear once; the ten largest clones hold over 2%. V lost 5 bases and J lost 0, with 9 bases in between. The CDR3 loop spans 14 amino acids. CDR1 and CDR2 from the germline V gene are MNHNS and SASEGT. This clonotype was recorded at least ten times. The sample was blood, either unsorted or a sorted T cell fraction (not recorded which). The chain has TRBV6-1 and TRBJ2-3, with a possible D match to TRBD1 (5 bases). The sequence was collected from a male donor with ankylosing spondylitis or in good health (not recorded which). The CDR3 spells CASSQGVSTDTQYF. CDR3 DNA: TGTGCCAGCAGTCAAGGGGTCAGCACAGATACGCAGTATTTT.